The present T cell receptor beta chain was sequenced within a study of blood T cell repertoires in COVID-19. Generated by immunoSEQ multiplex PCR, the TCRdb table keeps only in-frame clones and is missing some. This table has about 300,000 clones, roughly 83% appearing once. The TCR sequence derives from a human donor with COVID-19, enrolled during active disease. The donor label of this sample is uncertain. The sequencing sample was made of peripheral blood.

Here the CDR3 DNA reads TGTGCCAGCAGAGCGGGCTACGAGCAGTACTTC. Amino acids: CASRAGYEQYF. This chain links TRBV28 with TRBJ2-7; D may be TRBD2 (6 bases). Trimming cost V 6 bases and J 3 bases, with 6 bases left between them. This CDR3 region has 11 residues. CDR1 and CDR2 (germline): MDHEN, SYDVKM.